This TCR beta chain emerged from a study of cytomegalovirus exposure and HLA in healthy donors. General study results and limits: Researchers left out some V segments, among them TRBV6-2 and TRBV6-3, as indistinguishable. Other equally common chains were less clonally expanded than HLA-associated TCR beta chains, a later analysis showed. Immune exposure information available was restricted to CMV serostatus.

The CDR3 spans 13 residues. Germline-derived CDR1 and CDR2 are SGDLS and YYNGEE. J was trimmed by 9 bases and V by 2 bases; bases with no gene match: 5. PCR employed 60 Vbeta and 13 Jbeta primers. The data were produced by immunoSEQ multiplex PCR, yet TCRdb's version contains in-frame clones alone and is incomplete. The table has tens of thousands of clones, 72% seen once. As concerns this clone: The antigen remains unidentified.

This receptor was obtained from a woman aged 40 to 49 in good health and CMV-seropositive. V and J are TRBV9 and TRBJ2-1, with 7 bases fitting TRBD2. Sequenced material: PBMCs. For the CDR3, the DNA is TGTGCCAGCAGCGTCGGCGGGGGTACTGAGCAGTTCTTC. Translated: CASSVGGGTEQFF.